This TCR beta chain emerged from a study of blood T cell repertoires in COVID-19. Study summary: Both acute and convalescent COVID-19 samples were obtained from the United States, Italy and Spain. PBMCs, B-cell-depleted T cells, or T cells were the source of the cDNA or gDNA that made up the material.

The CDR3 is made up of 14 amino acids. Per the germline V gene, CDR1 is MDHEN and CDR2 is SYDVKM. With 5 bases removed from V and 9 bases from J, the gap between germline ends came to 14 bases. Original methodology: Amplified reference gene primers provided the basis for estimating nucleated cell counts. TCRdb's table, derived via immunoSEQ multiplex PCR, lists solely in-frame clones and lacks some. V and J calls plus clone size are reproduced from that table; the DNA served to infer D and trimming. The table has around 56,000 clones, over 70% seen once. This clonotype originated in a woman aged 45-60 years with active or convalescent COVID-19. Input material: peripheral blood. The genes are TRBV28 and TRBJ1-6; D not resolved. The CDR3 region has the DNA TGTGCCAGCAGTCTGAGGTCTAGTGCTTCACCCCTCCACTTT. This translates into CASSLRSSASPLHF.